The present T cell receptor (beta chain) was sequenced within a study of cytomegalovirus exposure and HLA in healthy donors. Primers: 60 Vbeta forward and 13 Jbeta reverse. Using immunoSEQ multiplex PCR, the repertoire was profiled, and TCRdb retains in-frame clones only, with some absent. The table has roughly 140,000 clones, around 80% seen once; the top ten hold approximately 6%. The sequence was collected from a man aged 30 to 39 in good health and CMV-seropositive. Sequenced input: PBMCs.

This CDR3 reads CASSLDSLYNEQFF. CDR3 DNA: TGTGCCAGCAGCTTAGACAGCCTTTACAATGAGCAGTTCTTC. The genes are TRBV7-9 and TRBJ2-1, with D unclear. Per the germline V gene, CDR1 is SEHNR and CDR2 is FQNEAQ (reference sequence). The V end lost 1 base, the J end lost 4 bases, and 8 bases lay between the germline ends. This CDR3 has 14 residues.